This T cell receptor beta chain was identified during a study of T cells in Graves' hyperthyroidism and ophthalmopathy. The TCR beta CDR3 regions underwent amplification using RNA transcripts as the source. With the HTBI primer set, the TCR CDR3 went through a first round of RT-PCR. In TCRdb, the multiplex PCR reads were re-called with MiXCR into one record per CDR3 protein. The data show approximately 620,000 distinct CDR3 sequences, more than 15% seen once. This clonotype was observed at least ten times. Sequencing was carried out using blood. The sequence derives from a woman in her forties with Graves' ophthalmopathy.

The CDR3 bases are TGTGCCAGCAGCGCACGACTAGCGGCCCGCACAGATACGCAGTATTTT. Its translation: CASSARLAARTDTQYF. The rearrangement joins TRBV11-2 to TRBJ2-3; 9 nucleotides line up with TRBD2. Trimming removed 5 bases from V and 1 base from J; junction bases left unmatched: 7. The CDR3 is 16 residues long. Germline CDR1 and CDR2: SGHAT and FQNNGV.